These 2 T cell receptor beta chains were all obtained from the same sample, sequenced in a study of blood T cells in healthy people across ages. Next came a second PCR, run for about 6 to 11 cycles, which used a sample-barcoded 5' primer along with a J-beta primer mix. Each CDR3 protein gets one entry after TCRdb re-called the 5' RACE reads with MiXCR. The sample carries around 1,500,000 distinct CDR3 sequences, 28% recorded once. Source material: blood. The receptors derive from a woman in her 30s in good health.

V is TRBV19 and J is TRBJ2-7; the D gene is possibly TRBD2 (6 bases). Germline CDR1 is LNHDA and CDR2 is SQIVND (reference sequence). The CDR3 is 17 amino acids. V was trimmed by 5 bases and J by 5 bases, leaving 25 bases between them. This chain's CDR3 is CASSDGGPFTTNDEQYF. The CDR3 DNA reads TGTGCCAGTAGTGACGGGGGACCCTTTACGACTAACGACGAGCAGTACTTC.

Note on this clonotype: A much larger clone differs from this one at a single base, so this may be a read error. J is TRBJ1-5 and V is TRBV5-1; tentative D call: TRBD1 (6 bases). The CDR3 runs to 15 residues. The V gene's germline CDR1 is SGHRS and CDR2 YFSETQ. The ends were cut back, 5 bases at V and 3 bases at J, with 15 bases in the middle. The CDR3 DNA is TGCGCCAGCAGTCCCAATGGACAGATCAATCAGCCCCAGCATTTT. It specifies CASSPNGQINQPQHF.